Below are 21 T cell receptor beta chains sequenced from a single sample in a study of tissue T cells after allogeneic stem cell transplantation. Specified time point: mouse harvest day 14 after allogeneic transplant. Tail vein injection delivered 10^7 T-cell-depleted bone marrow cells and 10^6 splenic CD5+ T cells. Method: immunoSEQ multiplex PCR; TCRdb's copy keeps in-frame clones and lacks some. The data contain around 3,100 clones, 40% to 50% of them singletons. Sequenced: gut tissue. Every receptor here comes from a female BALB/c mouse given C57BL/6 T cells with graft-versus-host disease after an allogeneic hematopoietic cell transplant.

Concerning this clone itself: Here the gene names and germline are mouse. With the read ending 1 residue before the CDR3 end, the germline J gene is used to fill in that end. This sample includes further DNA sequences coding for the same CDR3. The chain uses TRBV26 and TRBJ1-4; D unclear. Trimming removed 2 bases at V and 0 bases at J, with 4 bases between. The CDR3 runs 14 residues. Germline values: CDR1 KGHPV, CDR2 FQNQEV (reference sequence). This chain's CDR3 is CASSLTISNERLFF. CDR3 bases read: TGTGCCAGCAGTCTGACCATTTCCAACGAAAGATTATTT. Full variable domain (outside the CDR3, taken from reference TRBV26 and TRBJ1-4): NSKVIQTPRYLVKGQGQKAKMRCIPEKGHPVVFWYQQNKNNEFKFLINFQNQEVLQQIDMTEKRFSAECPSNSPCSLEIQSSEAGDSALYLCASSLTISNERLFFGHGTKLSVL.

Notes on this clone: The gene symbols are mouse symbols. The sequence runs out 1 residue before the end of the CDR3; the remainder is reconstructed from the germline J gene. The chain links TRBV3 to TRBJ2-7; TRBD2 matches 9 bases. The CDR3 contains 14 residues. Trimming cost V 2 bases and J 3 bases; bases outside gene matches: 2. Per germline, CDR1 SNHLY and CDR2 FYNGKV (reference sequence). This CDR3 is CASSLRWGGYEQYF. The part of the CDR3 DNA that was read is TGTGCCAGCAGCTTACGCTGGGGGGGCTATGAACAGTAC.

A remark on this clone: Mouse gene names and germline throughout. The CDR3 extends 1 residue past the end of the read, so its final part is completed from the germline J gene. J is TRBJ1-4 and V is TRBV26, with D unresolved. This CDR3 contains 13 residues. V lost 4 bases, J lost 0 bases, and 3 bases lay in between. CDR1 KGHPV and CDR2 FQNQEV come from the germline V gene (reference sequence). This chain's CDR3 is CASSQISNERLFF. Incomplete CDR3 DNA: TGTGCCAGCAGTCAGATTTCCAACGAAAGATTATTT.

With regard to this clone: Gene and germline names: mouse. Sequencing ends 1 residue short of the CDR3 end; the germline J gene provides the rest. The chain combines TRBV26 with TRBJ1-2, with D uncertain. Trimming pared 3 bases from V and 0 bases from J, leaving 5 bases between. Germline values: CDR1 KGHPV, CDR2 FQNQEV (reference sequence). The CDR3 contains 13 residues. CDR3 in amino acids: CASSLHPNSDYTF. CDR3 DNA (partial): TGTGCCAGCAGTCTTCATCCAAACTCCGACTACACC.

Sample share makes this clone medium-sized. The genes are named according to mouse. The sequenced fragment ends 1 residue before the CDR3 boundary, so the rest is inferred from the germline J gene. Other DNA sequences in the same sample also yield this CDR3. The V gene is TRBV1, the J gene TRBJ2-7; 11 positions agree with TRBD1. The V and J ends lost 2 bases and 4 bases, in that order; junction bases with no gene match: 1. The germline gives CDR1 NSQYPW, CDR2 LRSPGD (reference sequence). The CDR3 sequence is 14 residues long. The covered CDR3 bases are TGCACCTGCAGTGCAAGGGACAGGGGGTATGAACAGTAC. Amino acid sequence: CTCSARDRGYEQY. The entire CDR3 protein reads CTCSARDRGYEQYF.

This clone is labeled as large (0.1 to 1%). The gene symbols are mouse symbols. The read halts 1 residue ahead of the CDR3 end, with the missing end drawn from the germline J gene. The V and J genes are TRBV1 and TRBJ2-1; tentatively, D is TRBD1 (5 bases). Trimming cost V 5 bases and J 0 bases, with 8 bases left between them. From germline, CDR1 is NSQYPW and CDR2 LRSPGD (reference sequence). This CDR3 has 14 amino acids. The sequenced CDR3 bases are TGCACCTGCAGTCTCGACAGTAACTATGCTGAGCAGTTC. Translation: CTCSLDSNYAEQF. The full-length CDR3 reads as CTCSLDSNYAEQFF.

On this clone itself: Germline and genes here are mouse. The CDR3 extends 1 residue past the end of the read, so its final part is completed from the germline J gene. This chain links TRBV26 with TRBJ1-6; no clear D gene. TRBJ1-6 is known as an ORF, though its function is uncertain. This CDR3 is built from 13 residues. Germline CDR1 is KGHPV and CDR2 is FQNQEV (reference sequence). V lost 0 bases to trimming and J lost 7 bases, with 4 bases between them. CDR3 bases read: TGTGCCAGCAGTCTGTCCCAAAATTCGCCCCTCTAC. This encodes CASSLSQNSPLY. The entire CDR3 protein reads CASSLSQNSPLYF.

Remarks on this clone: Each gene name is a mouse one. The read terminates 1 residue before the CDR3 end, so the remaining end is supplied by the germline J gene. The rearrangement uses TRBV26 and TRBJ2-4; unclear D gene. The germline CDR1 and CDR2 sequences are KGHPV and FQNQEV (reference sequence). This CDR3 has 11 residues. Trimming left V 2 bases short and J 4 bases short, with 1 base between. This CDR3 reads CASSLENTLYF. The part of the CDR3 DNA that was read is TGTGCCAGCAGTCTGGAAAACACCTTGTAC.

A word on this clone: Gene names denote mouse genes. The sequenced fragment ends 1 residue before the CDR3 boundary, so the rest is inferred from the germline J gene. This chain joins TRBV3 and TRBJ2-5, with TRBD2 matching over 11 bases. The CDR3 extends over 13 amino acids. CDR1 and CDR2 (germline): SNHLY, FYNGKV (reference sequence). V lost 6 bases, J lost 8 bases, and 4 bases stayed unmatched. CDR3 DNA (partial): TGTGCCAGCAGTGGACTGGGGGGAGGCACCCAGTAC. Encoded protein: CASSGLGGGTQY. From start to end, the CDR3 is CASSGLGGGTQYF.

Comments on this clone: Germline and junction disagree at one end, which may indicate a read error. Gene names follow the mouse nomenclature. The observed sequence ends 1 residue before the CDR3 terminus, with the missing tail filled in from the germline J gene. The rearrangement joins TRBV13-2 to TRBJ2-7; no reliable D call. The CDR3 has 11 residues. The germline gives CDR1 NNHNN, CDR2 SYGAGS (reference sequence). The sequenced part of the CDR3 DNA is TGTGCCAGCAGTGATGCTTATGAACAGTAC. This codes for CASSDAYEQY. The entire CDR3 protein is CASSDAYEQYF.

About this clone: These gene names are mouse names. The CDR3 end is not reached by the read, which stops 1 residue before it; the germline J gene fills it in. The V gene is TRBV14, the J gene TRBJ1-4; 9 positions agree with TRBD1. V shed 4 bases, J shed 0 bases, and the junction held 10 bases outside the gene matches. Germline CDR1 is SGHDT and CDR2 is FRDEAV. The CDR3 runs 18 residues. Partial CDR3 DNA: TGTGCCAGCAGTCACCGGGACAGGGAGGGAATTTCCAACGAAAGATTATTT. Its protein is CASSHRDREGISNERLF. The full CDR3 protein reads CASSHRDREGISNERLFF.

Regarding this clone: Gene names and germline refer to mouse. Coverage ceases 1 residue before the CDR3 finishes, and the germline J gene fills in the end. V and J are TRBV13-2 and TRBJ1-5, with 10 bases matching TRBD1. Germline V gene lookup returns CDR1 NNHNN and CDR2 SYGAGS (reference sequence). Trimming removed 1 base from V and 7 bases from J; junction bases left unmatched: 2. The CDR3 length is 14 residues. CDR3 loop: CASGDLGQGQAPLF. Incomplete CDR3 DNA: TGTGCCAGCGGTGATTTGGGACAGGGGCAGGCTCCGCTT.

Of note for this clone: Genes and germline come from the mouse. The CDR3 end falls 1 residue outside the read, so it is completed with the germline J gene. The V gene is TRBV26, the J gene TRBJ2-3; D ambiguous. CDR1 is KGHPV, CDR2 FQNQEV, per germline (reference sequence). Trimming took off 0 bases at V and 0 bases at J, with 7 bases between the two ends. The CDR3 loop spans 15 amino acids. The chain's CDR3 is CASSLSQSSAETLYF. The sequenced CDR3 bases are TGTGCCAGCAGTCTGTCTCAGTCTAGTGCAGAAACGCTGTAT.

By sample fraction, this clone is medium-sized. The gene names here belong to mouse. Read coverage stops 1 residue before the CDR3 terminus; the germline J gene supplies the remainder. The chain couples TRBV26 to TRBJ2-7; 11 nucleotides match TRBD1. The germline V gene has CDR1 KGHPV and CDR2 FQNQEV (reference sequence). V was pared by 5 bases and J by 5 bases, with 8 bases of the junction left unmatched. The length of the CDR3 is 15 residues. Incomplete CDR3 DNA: TGTGCCAGCAGTATACCGGGACAGGGGGGGGATGAACAGTAC. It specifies CASSIPGQGGDEQY. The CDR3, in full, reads CASSIPGQGGDEQYF.

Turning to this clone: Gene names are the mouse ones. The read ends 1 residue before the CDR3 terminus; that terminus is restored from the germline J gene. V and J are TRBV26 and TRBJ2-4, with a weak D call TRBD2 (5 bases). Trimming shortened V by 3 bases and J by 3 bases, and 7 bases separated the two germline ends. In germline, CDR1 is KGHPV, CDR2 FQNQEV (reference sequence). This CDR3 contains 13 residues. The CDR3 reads CASSLGEQNTLYF. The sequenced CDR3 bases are TGTGCCAGCAGTCTTGGGGAGCAAAACACCTTGTAC.

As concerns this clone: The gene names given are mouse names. The CDR3 reads CASGDGTGGYEQYF. CDR3 DNA (partial): TGTGCCAGCGGTGATGGGACTGGGGGCTATGAACAGTAC. This rearrangement joins TRBV13-2 to TRBJ2-7; 10 nucleotides match TRBD2. From the germline J gene comes the end of the CDR3, since the read stops 1 residue before it. Germline CDR1 and CDR2: NNHNN and SYGAGS (reference sequence). CDR3 length equals 14 residues. Trimming cost V 0 bases and J 3 bases; bases outside gene matches: 0.

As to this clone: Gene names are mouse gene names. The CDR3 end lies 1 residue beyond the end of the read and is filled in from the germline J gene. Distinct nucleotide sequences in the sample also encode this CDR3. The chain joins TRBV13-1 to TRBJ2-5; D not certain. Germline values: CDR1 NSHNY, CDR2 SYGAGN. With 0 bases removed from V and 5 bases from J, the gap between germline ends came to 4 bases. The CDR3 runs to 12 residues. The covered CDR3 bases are TGTGCCAGCAGTGATGCCCTAGACACCCAGTAC. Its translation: CASSDALDTQY. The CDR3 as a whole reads CASSDALDTQYF.

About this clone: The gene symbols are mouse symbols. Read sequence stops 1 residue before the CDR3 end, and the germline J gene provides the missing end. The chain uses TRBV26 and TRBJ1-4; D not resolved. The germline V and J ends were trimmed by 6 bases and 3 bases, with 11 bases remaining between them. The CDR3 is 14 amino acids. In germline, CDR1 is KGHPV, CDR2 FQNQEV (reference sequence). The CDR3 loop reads CASRDGRANERLFF. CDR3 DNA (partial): TGTGCCAGCAGAGATGGGAGGGCCAACGAAAGATTATTT.

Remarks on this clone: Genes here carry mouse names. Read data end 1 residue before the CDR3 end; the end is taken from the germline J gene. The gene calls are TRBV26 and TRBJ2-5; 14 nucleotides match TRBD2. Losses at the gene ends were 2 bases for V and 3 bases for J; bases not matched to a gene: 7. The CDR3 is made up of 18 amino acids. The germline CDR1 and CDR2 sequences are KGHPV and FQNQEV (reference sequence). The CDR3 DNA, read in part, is TGTGCCAGCAGTCTGCGGATGGGGACTGGGGGGGCTCAAGACACCCAGTAC. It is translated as CASSLRMGTGGAQDTQY. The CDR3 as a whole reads CASSLRMGTGGAQDTQYF.

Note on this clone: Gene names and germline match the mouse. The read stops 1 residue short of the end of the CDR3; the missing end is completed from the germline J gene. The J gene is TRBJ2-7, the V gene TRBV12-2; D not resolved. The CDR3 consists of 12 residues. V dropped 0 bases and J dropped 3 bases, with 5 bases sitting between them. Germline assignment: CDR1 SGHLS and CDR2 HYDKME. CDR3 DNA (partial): TGTGCCAGCTCTCTCGCCAACTATGAACAGTAC. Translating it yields CASSLANYEQY. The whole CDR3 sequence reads CASSLANYEQYF.

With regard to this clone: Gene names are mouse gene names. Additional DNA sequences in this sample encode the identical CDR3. CDR3 residues: CASSRQISNERLFF. Incomplete CDR3 DNA: TGTGCCAGCAGTAGACAAATTTCCAACGAAAGATTATTT. The chain recombines TRBV26 with TRBJ1-4; D is ambiguous. The CDR3 end is not reached by the read, which stops 1 residue before it; the germline J gene fills it in. Germline V gives CDR1 KGHPV, CDR2 FQNQEV (reference sequence). CDR3 length equals 14 residues. Trimming left V 5 bases short and J 0 bases short, with 7 bases between.